The subject of this entry is one TCR beta chain. Its antigen remains unidentified. The data are from a study of chemoradiotherapy in HPV16-positive cancers. Repeated repertoire sampling spanned the course of chemoradiotherapy. General study results and limits: In HPV16-positive patients, HPV-responsive T-cell expansion tracked better recurrence-free survival. Candidate HPV-specific clones and E7-related TCR motifs grew in tumor during treatment.

Clones were sequenced by immunoSEQ multiplex PCR, and TCRdb holds only the in-frame ones, with some missing. The sample has tens of thousands of clones; about 92% are singletons. CDR1 is SGHRS and CDR2 is YFSETQ in the germline V gene. Trimming cost V 0 bases and J 1 base, with 10 bases left between them. This CDR3 contains 15 residues. The source of this sequence is a human donor with HPV-associated anogenital cancer. The chain employs TRBV5-1 and TRBJ1-1, with D unclear. The sequenced sample was blood, obtained from a patient who underwent chemoradiotherapy. The CDR3 nucleotides read TGCGCCAGCAGCTTGGGGGGTCGGAAGAACACTGAAGCTTTCTTT. Protein product: CASSLGGRKNTEAFF.